The subject of this entry is one T cell receptor beta chain. The data were obtained in a study of T cells after somatic rescue of genetic block. The V gene end was trimmed by 2 bases and the J gene end by 3 bases; junction bases not matched to a gene: 5. CDR1 and CDR2 (germline): LGHNT, FRNRAP. CDR3 size: 16 residues. Produced via immunoSEQ multiplex PCR; TCRdb's table is partial and in-frame only. The sample shows approximately 100,000 clones, over 80% of them seen only once. The sequenced sample consisted of peripheral blood mononuclear cells (PBMCs). This chain uses TRBV12-5 with TRBJ2-2; 8 bases map to TRBD1. This TCR came from a woman younger than 30. The CDR3 DNA follows: TGTGCTAGTGGTTTGACCGTGACAGGGGACACCGGGGAGCTGTTTTTT. It specifies CASGLTVTGDTGELFF. Filled out from reference TRBV12-5 and TRBJ2-2, the complete variable domain reads DARVTQTPRHKVTEMGQEVTMRCQPILGHNTVFWYRQTMMQGLELLAYFRNRAPLDDSGMPKDRFSAEMPDATLATLKIQPSEPRDSAVYFCASGLTVTGDTGELFFGEGSRLTVL.